This is a list of T cell receptor beta chains from one sample in a study of blood T cell repertoires in COVID-19. Here immunoSEQ multiplex PCR was the method, and the copy in TCRdb shows in-frame clones only, minus some. Of approximately 300,000 clones listed, 70% to 90% were seen once; the top ten hold approximately 5%. The sample comprised PBMCs or T cells enriched from blood (not recorded which). These receptors were collected from a woman in her twenties or thirties who had recovered from COVID-19. Both conserved end residues are part of each CDR3. D genes are given only for firm matches. A clone size is listed for some rows: how often the clone was seen (once, few, many), or a class if it is expanded.

CDR3,DNA,J,D,size,V
CASSLGSDRAGELFF,TGCGCCAGCAGCTTGGGGTCCGACAGGGCCGGGGAGCTGTTTTTT,TRBJ2-2,TRBD1,-,TRBV5-1
CASSPGSPNYGYTF,TGTGCCAGCTCACCCGGTAGCCCTAACTATGGCTACACCTTC,TRBJ1-2,-,-,TRBV18
CASSQVGVAFF,TGTGCCAGCAGCCAAGTAGGGGTAGCTTTCTTT,TRBJ1-1,-,-,TRBV3-1/TRBV3-2
CASSARTSRQDTQYF,TGTGCCAGCAGCGCGCGGACTAGCCGCCAAGATACGCAGTATTTT,TRBJ2-3,TRBD2,-,TRBV13
CASSQDGGGGTAGELFF,TGTGCCAGCAGCCAAGATGGCGGGGGGGGAACGGCCGGGGAGCTGTTTTTT,TRBJ2-2,TRBD2,-,TRBV4-2
CASSDGAGSPLHF,TGTGCCAGCAGTGACGGGGCCGGGTCACCCCTCCACTTT,TRBJ1-6,-,many,TRBV6-4
CASSENARGFNQPQHF,TGTGCCAGCAGTGAAAACGCCAGGGGTTTTAATCAGCCCCAGCATTTT,TRBJ1-5,-,-,TRBV6-1
CASSSRPGNGEKLFF,TGTGCCAGCAGTTCCCGGCCAGGGAATGGAGAAAAACTGTTTTTT,TRBJ1-4,-,-,TRBV6-6
CASSIAGGPGNEQFF,TGTGCCAGTAGTATAGCGGGGGGGCCAGGAAATGAGCAGTTCTTC,TRBJ2-1,TRBD2,-,TRBV19
CASSPAALRGYTF,TGTGCCAGCAGCCCCGCGGCCTTGAGGGGCTACACCTTC,TRBJ1-2,-,-,TRBV7-9
CASSRIQGSSYEQYF,TGCGCCAGCAGCCGCATACAGGGGAGCTCCTACGAGCAGTACTTC,TRBJ2-7,TRBD1,-,TRBV4-3
CAISESAGATNTGELFF,TGTGCCATCAGTGAGTCGGCGGGGGCCACGAACACCGGGGAGCTGTTTTTT,TRBJ2-2,-,-,TRBV10-3
CASSRQGARAGELFF,TGTGCCAGCAGCCGACAGGGGGCAAGAGCCGGGGAGCTGTTTTTT,TRBJ2-2,TRBD1,-,TRBV7-6
CASSHSSGAYGYTF,TGTGCCAGCAGCCACTCATCCGGTGCCTATGGCTACACCTTC,TRBJ1-2,-,once,TRBV7-9
CAWSVLAVLHF,TGTGCCTGGAGTGTACTCGCGGTTCTGCACTTT,TRBJ1-6,-,-,TRBV30
CASSQDRAGEQYF,TGCGCCAGCAGCCAAGATAGGGCGGGCGAGCAGTACTTC,TRBJ2-7,-,once,TRBV4-1
CASSPVTLAGVGDTQYF,TGTGCCAGCAGCCCCGTGACACTAGCGGGGGTGGGAGATACGCAGTATTTT,TRBJ2-3,TRBD2,-,TRBV9
CASSPQAGASYEQYF,TGTGCCAGCAGCCCTCAAGCGGGGGCATCCTACGAGCAGTACTTC,TRBJ2-7,TRBD2,-,TRBV7-2
CASSVEGGANEKLFF,TGTGCCAGCAGCGTAGAAGGGGGGGCTAATGAAAAACTGTTTTTT,TRBJ1-4,-,once,TRBV9
CASSFTGTGEAFF,TGTGCCAGCAGTTTCACAGGGACCGGGGAAGCTTTCTTT,TRBJ1-1,-,-,TRBV27
CASTGQVGTEAFF,TGTGCCAGCACTGGGCAGGTAGGCACTGAAGCTTTCTTT,TRBJ1-1,-,-,TRBV28
CAIRTKGAGEKLFF,TGTGCCATCAGAACCAAGGGGGCAGGTGAAAAACTGTTTTTT,TRBJ1-4,TRBD1,-,TRBV28
CASSPRSGATGELFF,TGTGCCAGCTCACCACGCTCAGGGGCTACCGGGGAGCTGTTTTTT,TRBJ2-2,-,-,TRBV18
CASSEAETASHEQYF,TGTGCCAGCAGTGAAGCGGAGACAGCCTCTCACGAGCAGTACTTC,TRBJ2-7,-,-,TRBV2
CASSQGGDSYQPQHF,TGCGCCAGCAGCCAAGGTGGGGACAGTTATCAGCCCCAGCATTTT,TRBJ1-5,TRBD1,-,TRBV4-1
CASSLGGQGTDTQYF,TGTGCCAGCAGCTTGGGCGGACAGGGGACAGATACGCAGTATTTT,TRBJ2-3,TRBD1,-,TRBV5-6
CASSGRDRGRGTDTQYF,TGTGCCAGCAGTGGAAGAGACAGGGGTAGGGGCACAGATACGCAGTATTTT,TRBJ2-3,TRBD1,-,TRBV25-1
CASSPEGGIGGYTF,TGTGCCAGCAGCCCCGAGGGGGGGATCGGTGGCTACACCTTC,TRBJ1-2,-,-,TRBV9
CASSSQGVHTDTQYF,TGTGCCAGCAGCTCCCAGGGCGTTCACACAGATACGCAGTATTTT,TRBJ2-3,-,few,TRBV7-6
CASILAGEVGTQYF,TGTGCCAGCATACTGGCGGGGGAAGTAGGTACGCAGTATTTT,TRBJ2-3,TRBD2,-,TRBV2
CAWSPPPTAETQYF,TGTGCCTGGAGTCCCCCCCCGACAGCCGAGACCCAGTACTTC,TRBJ2-5,-,-,TRBV30
CASGRQGMGGYTF,TGTGCTAGTGGTCGACAGGGGATGGGAGGCTACACCTTC,TRBJ1-2,TRBD1,few,TRBV12-5